This T cell receptor (beta chain) was sequenced during a study of cytomegalovirus exposure and HLA in healthy donors. Study observations and caveats: Presence/absence analyses assumed roughly uniform sequencing depth across donors.

The PCR made use of 60 Vbeta and 13 Jbeta primers. The method was immunoSEQ multiplex PCR; TCRdb's version includes in-frame clones alone and lacks a portion of them. The repertoire holds roughly 100,000 clones, over 75% seen once, with 6% to 8% in the top ten. The CDR3 covers 14 residues. The V end was cut by 7 bases, the J end by 4 bases, with 16 bases between. Germline CDR1 reads LNHDA; CDR2 reads SQIVND (reference sequence). Remarks on this clone: The antigen remains undetermined.

The material sequenced was PBMCs. This chain links TRBV19 with TRBJ1-2; D gene unclear. This receptor was obtained from a man younger than 45 in good health and CMV-seropositive. In nucleotides, the CDR3 is TGTGCCAGTACTTACGCCCGCAGATCCTATGGCTACACCTTC. Protein: CASTYARRSYGYTF. Full variable domain (missing parts from reference TRBV19 and TRBJ1-2): DGGITQSPKYLFRKEGQNVTLSCEQNLNHDAMYWYRQDPGQGLRLIYYSQIVNDFQKGDIAEGYSVSREKKESFPLTVTSAQKNPTAFYLCASTYARRSYGYTFGSGTRLTVV.